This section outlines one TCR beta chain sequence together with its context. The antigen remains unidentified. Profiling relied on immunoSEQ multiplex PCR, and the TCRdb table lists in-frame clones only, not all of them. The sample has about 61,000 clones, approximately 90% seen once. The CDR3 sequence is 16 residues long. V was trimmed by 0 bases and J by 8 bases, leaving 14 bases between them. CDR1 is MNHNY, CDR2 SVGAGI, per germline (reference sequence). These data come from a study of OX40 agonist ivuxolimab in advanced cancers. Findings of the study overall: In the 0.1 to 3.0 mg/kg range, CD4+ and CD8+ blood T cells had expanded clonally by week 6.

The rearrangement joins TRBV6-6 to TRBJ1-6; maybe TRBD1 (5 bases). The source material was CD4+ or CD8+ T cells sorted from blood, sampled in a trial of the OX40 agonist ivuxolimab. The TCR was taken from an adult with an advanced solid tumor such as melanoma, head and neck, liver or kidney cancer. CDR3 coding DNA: TGTGCCAGCAGTTACTCGAAAGGGGCTCTAGATTCACCCCTCCACTTT. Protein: CASSYSKGALDSPLHF.